This TCR beta chain emerged from a study of tumor-infiltrating lymphocytes in localized non-small cell lung cancer. Assay used: immunoSEQ multiplex PCR; TCRdb lists only in-frame clones, some missing. Among around 6,000 clones listed, around 81% were seen once. Notes on this clone: Its antigen remains unidentified.

Whole-study results and caveats: Recurrence-free survival showed no association with tumor T-cell fraction.

V dropped 7 bases and J dropped 1; count of bases not matched to a gene: 2. CDR3 length: 14 amino acids. Looked up from germline, CDR1 is ENHRY and CDR2 is SYGVKD. The receptor was isolated from a human donor with non-small cell lung cancer. Specimen: lung tumor tissue. The V call is TRBV10-3, the J call TRBJ1-1; 11 bases are a match to TRBD1. CDR3 sequence reads: CAIKGTGGNTEAFF. For the CDR3, the DNA is TGTGCCATCAAAGGGACAGGGGGGAACACTGAAGCTTTCTTT.